This is a list of T cell receptor beta chains from one sample in a study of T cell repertoires in cytomegalovirus infection. TCRdb processed the reads anew with MiXCR; each CDR3 protein has one entry. The sample holds 100,000 to 150,000 distinct CDR3 sequences; over 30% are singletons and the top ten take roughly 58%. Their antigens remain unidentified. The material was CD8+ T cells from cultured PBMCs, obtained from culture after CMV antigen stimulation. The receptor set was obtained from a human donor in good health (CMV status not recorded). Some clones in this sample may be carry-over from other donors' samples. Both conserved end residues are part of each CDR3. The order of the fields is clone size, D gene, J gene, V gene, CDR3 DNA, CDR3 protein. The D gene is left open where the match is weak. For some rows the clone size is stated as once, few or many, or as a class when expanded; others skip it.

-	TRBD1	TRBJ1-2	TRBV6-1	TGTGCCAGCAGGGCCGCCGGGACAGACCCCCCTACCACCTTC	CASRAAGTDPPTTF
-	TRBD1	TRBJ1-4	TRBV19	TGTGCCAGTAGTCTAGTACTATACCGGGACAGGGTAGACGAAAAACTGTTTTTT	CASSLVLYRDRVDEKLFF
many	-	TRBJ1-2	TRBV4-1	TGCGCCAGCAGCCAAGAATTTCTTGGGGGCTACACCTTC	CASSQEFLGGYTF
-	TRBD1	TRBJ2-7	TRBV6-1	TGTGCCAGCAGTGCCCGACAGGGGATCGGCTACGAGCAGTACTTC	CASSARQGIGYEQYF
once	TRBD2	TRBJ2-2	TRBV6-4	TGTGCCAGCAGTGAACCATACCGAGGGATACTAGCGGGGACAACCGGGGAGCTGTTTTTT	CASSEPYRGILAGTTGELFF
-	-	TRBJ1-5	TRBV20-1	TGCAGTGCTAGATACAGGGAGGGACAGCCCCAGCATTTT	CSARYREGQPQHF
-	TRBD1	TRBJ1-2	TRBV27	TGTGCCAGCAGTTTAGCGGGGGCAGGGGGCAATTTCTATGGCTACACCTTC	CASSLAGAGGNFYGYTF
-	-	TRBJ1-6	TRBV27	TGTGCCAGCAGGCCGGGAGGAGGCTATAAGTCACCCCTCCACTTT	CASRPGGGYKSPLHF
many	-	TRBJ2-7	TRBV6-1	TGTGCCAGCACCAGACAGGTGGGGGTCTACGAGCAGTACTTC	CASTRQVGVYEQYF
few	TRBD1	TRBJ1-1	TRBV6-1	TGTGCCAGCAGTGACCCTGACAGGGTAGGGGCTGAAGCTTTCTTT	CASSDPDRVGAEAFF